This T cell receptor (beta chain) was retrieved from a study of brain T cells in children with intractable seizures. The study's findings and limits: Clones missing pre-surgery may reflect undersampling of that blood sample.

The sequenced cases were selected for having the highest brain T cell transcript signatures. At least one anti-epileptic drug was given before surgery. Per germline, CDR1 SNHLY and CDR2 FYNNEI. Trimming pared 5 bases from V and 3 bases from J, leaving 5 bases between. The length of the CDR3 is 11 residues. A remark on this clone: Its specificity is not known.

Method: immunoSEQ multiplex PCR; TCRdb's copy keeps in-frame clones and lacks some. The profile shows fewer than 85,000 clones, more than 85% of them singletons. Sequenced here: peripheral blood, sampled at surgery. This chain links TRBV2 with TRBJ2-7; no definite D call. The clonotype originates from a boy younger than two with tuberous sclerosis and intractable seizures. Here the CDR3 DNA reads TGTGCCAGCAGTCCCTACTACGAGCAGTACTTC. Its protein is CASSPYYEQYF.